This T cell receptor (beta chain) is drawn from a study of a mutant IDH1 vaccine in newly diagnosed glioma (dated by TCRdb to the early 2020s). For context, the study as a whole: Of the 32 patients who were treated, about 60% were male and roughly 38% were female, and the mean age was about 40 years. Prior to enrollment, standard therapy consisting of radiotherapy alone, temozolomide alone, or radiochemotherapy with temozolomide had been administered to patients, with the combination being received by most patients. Longitudinal TCRB deep sequencing was done for some 26 treated patients, wherever samples were available for exploratory analyses. Peripheral blood samples were drawn at six visits, namely V03 (baseline), V05, V07, V10, V12 and V13.

Receptor libraries were prepared by the immunoSEQ multiplex PCR assay. Following the manufacturer's protocol, the hsTCRB Kit was used to amplify rearranged TCR beta chain sequences. Sequencing of TCRB libraries was carried out on an Illumina MiSeq. The published analysis was carried out like this. Demultiplexing, trimming and gene mapping were performed with the kit vendor's proprietary platform. Entries here come from immuneACCESS through TCRdb and include only in-frame sequences with V and J called. Some clones fail to appear in such tables; in the studies checked, an unresolved V gene covers under half of the shortfall, and the cause of the remainder is unknown. Clonal size and the V and J genes are those of that table, whereas D and trimming came from the DNA. Recorded for this sample are 80,000 to 100,000 clones; roughly 75% of them occurred a single time. Of the sample, roughly 6.9% is held by the ten largest clones.

V is cut by 4 bases and J by 5 bases, and the space between the germline ends is 14 bases. Taken from the germline V gene (reference sequence), the CDR1 and CDR2 loops are LNHDA and SQIVND. The CDR3 holds 14 amino acids from the cysteine to the phenylalanine. The retained sequence is limited to the CDR3, 42 bases, with the frame set at the first base. Concerning this clone itself: Its antigen is unknown. No clone much larger than this one lies a single base away; base qualities are absent.

Taken with the paper, the label for time point translates to: baseline, week 1 (first vaccination visit). What this sample's treatment or condition label stands for: pre-vaccination baseline after standard-of-care therapy. All donors had newly diagnosed IDH1-mutant astrocytomas of WHO grade 3 or 4 that showed loss of nuclear ATRX. The samples were drawn from NOA16, a multicentre, single-arm, open-label phase I trial in Germany that tested a mutant IDH1 peptide vaccine in humans for the first time. Visit V03 blood draws served as the baseline sample for immunogenicity testing. Genomic DNA for TCRB sequencing was extracted from EDTA blood using the DNeasy Blood and Tissue Kit. Broad study findings and their caveats: Pseudoprogression seemed to be unrelated to changes in the top peripheral T cell clonotypes found by TCRB sequencing. Immune responses induced by the vaccine were seen in roughly 95% of patients across multiple MHC alleles. Selection of PBMC samples for TCRB deep sequencing was based on availability. It was noted by the authors that analyses of patient blood samples could not be reproduced owing to sample limitations.

The clonotype originates from a man in his forties with glioma. The sequencing used PBMCs, collected from a glioma patient treated with radiotherapy, temozolomide or both. The receptor chain draws on TRBV19 and TRBJ1-2; TRBD1 is a weak D gene call, 5 bases matching. The DNA reads TGTGCCAGTAGTACCCCTGGGACGGGTTATGGCTACACCTTC. The encoded protein is CASSTPGTGYGYTF.